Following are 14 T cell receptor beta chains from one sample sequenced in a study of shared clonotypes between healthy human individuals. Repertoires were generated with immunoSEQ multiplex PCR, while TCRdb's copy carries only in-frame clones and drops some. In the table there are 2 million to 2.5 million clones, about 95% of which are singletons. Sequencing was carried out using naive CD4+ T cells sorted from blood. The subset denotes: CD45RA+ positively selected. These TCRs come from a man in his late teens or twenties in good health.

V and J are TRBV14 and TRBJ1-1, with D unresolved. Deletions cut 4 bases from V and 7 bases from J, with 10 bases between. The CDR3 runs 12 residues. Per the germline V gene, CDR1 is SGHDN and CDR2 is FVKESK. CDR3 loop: CASSPQVLEAFF. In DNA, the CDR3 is TGTGCCAGCAGCCCCCAAGTGCTTGAAGCTTTCTTT. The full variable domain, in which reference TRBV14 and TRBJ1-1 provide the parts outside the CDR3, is EAGVTQFPSHSVIEKGQTVTLRCDPISGHDNLYWYRRVMGKEIKFLLHFVKESKQDESGMPNNRFLAERTGGTYSTLKVQPAELEDSGVYFCASSPQVLEAFFGQGTRLTVV.

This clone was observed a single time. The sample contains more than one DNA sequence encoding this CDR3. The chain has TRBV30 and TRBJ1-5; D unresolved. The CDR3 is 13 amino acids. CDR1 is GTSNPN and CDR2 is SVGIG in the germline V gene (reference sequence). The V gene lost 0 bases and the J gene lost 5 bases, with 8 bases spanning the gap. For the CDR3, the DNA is TGTGCCTGGAGTGTAGGATCTGATCAGCCCCAGCATTTT. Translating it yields CAWSVGSDQPQHF.

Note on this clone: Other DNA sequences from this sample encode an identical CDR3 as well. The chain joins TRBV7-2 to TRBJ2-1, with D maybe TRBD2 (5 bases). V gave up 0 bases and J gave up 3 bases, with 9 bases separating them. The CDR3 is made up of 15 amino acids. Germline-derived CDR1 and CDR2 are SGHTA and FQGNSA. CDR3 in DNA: TGTGCCAGCAGCTTAGCTGGGAGAAGCTACAATGAGCAGTTCTTC. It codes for CASSLAGRSYNEQFF.

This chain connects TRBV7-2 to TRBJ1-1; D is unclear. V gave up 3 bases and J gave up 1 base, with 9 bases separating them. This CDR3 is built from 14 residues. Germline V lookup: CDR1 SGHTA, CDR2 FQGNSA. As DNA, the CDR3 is TGTGCCAGCAGCTTCGGGTCGGCGAACACTGAAGCTTTCTTT. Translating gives CASSFGSANTEAFF.

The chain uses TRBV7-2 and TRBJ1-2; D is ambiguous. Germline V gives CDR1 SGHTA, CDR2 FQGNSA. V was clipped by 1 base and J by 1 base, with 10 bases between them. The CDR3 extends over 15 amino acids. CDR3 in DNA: TGTGCCAGCAGCTTAGATGTCAGCCTTAACTATGGCTACACCTTC. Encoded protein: CASSLDVSLNYGYTF.

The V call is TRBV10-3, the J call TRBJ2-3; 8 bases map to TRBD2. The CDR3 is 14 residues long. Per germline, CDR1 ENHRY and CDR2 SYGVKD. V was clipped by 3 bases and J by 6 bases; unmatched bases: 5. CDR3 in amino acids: CAISEREGWDTQYF. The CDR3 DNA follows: TGTGCCATCAGTGAACGGGAGGGATGGGATACGCAGTATTTT.

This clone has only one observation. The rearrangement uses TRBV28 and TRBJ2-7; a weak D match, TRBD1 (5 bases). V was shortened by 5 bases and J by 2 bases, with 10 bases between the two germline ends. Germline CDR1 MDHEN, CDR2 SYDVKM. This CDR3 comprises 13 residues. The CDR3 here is CASSATVPYEQYF. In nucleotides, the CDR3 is TGTGCCAGCAGTGCGACAGTTCCCTACGAGCAGTACTTC.

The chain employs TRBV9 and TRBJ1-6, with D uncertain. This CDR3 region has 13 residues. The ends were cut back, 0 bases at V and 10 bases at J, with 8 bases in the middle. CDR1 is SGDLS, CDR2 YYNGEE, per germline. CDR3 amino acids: CASSVDLGSPLHF. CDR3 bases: TGTGCCAGCAGCGTAGACCTGGGATCACCCCTCCACTTT.

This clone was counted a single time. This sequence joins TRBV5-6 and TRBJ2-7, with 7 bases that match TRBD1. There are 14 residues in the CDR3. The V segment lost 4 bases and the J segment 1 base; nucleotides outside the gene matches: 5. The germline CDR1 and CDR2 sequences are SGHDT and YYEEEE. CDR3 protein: CASSTGQFSYEQYF. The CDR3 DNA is TGTGCCAGCAGCACGGGACAGTTTTCCTACGAGCAGTACTTC.

The CDR3 loop reads CASSLKSVNYGYTF. CDR3 bases: TGTGCCAGCAGCTTGAAAAGCGTTAACTATGGCTACACCTTC. V is TRBV5-4 and J is TRBJ1-2; D remains unclear. V was clipped by 1 base and J by 1 base, with 8 bases between them. The CDR3 sequence is 14 residues long. The germline V gene encodes CDR1 SGHNT and CDR2 YYREEE (reference sequence).

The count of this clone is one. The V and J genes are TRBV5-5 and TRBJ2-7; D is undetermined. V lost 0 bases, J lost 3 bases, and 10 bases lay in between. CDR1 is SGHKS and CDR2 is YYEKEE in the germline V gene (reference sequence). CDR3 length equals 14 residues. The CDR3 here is CASSLVAANYEQYF. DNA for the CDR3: TGTGCCAGCAGCTTGGTGGCAGCAAACTACGAGCAGTACTTC.

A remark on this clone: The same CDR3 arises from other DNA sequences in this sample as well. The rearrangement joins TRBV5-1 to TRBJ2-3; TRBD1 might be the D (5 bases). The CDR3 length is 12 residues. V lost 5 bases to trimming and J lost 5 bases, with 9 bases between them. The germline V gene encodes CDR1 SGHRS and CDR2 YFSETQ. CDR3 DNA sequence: TGCGCCAGCAGTCAGGGTGGAGATACGCAGTATTTT. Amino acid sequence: CASSQGGDTQYF.

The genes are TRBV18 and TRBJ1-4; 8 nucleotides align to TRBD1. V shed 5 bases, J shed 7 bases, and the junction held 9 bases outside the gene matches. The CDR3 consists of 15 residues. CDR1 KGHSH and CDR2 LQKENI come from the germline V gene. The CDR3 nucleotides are TGTGCCAGCTCAAACCAGGGGGCAGGAAGTGAAAAACTGTTTTTT. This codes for CASSNQGAGSEKLFF. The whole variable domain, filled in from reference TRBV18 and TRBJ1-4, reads NAGVMQNPRHLVRRRGQEARLRCSPMKGHSHVYWYRQLPEEGLKFMVYLQKENIIDESGMPKERFSAEFPKEGPSILRIQQVVRGDSAAYFCASSNQGAGSEKLFFGSGTQLSVL.

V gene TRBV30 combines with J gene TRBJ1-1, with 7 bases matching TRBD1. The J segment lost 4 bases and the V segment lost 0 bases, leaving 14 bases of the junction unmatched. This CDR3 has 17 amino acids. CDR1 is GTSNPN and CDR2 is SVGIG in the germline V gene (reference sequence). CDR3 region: CAWSVSFPTGRATEAFF. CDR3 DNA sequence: TGTGCCTGGAGTGTATCCTTCCCGACAGGGCGAGCCACTGAAGCTTTCTTT.